These 17 T cell receptor beta chains were sequenced from one sample in a study of identical twins. TCRdb called the 5' RACE reads again in MiXCR, with one record for every CDR3 protein. The sample lists about 250,000 distinct CDR3 sequences; around 7.6% were seen once. A further study also used this sample, focusing on yellow fever vaccine responses in identical twins.

Sequencing was carried out using CD8+ T cells sorted from blood. Receptor source: a woman under 30 in good health.

The gene calls are TRBV14 and TRBJ2-3; possible D gene TRBD1, 5 bases. Germline-derived CDR1 and CDR2 are SGHDN and FVKESK. Trimming cost V 4 bases and J 2 bases, with 10 bases left between them. This CDR3 spans 14 amino acids. The CDR3 nucleotides are TGTGCCAGCAGCCGAAGGGGAACCACAGATACGCAGTATTTT. Translated, it gives CASSRRGTTDTQYF.

The chain employs TRBV4-1 and TRBJ1-2, with no clear D. V was trimmed by 3 bases and J by 6 bases, leaving 17 bases between them. This CDR3 is 15 amino acids long. The germline V gene encodes CDR1 MGHRA and CDR2 YSYEKL. CDR3 region: CASSHRTEKRDGYTF. CDR3 nucleotide sequence: TGCGCCAGCAGCCACCGGACTGAAAAGAGAGATGGCTACACCTTC.

In this sample, this clonotype turned up a few times. This may come from a read error, since a much larger clone is one base off. The J gene is TRBJ2-7, the V gene TRBV13; 9 nucleotides align to TRBD1. V gave up 4 bases and J gave up 3 bases; unmatched junction bases: 4. The CDR3 contains 14 residues. From germline, CDR1 is PRHDT and CDR2 FYEKMQ (reference sequence). The DNA for the CDR3 is TGTGCCAGCAGCTCCGGGACAGGGAGCTACGAGCAGTACGTC. Translating gives CASSSGTGSYEQYV.

The V gene is TRBV28, the J gene TRBJ2-5; D is perhaps TRBD2 (6 bases). Germline V gene data show CDR1 as MDHEN and CDR2 as SYDVKM. Trimming took off 2 bases at V and 4 bases at J, with 17 bases between the two ends. CDR3 length: 16 residues. DNA of the CDR3: TGTGCCAGCAGTTTAAAAGAGGTGTGGAGGGGAGAGACCCAGTACTTC. It translates to CASSLKEVWRGETQYF.

This sequence joins TRBV14 and TRBJ2-1; TRBD2 matches 7 bases. This CDR3 is built from 15 residues. The V gene's germline CDR1 is SGHDN and CDR2 FVKESK. The trim removed 9 bases at V and 5 bases at J, leaving 13 bases unmatched. The CDR3 sequence: CASISLSGLNNEQFF. In DNA form, the CDR3 reads TGTGCCAGTATAAGTCTTAGCGGGTTAAACAATGAGCAGTTCTTC.

This clonotype appeared a few times. The CDR3: CASSLDGAGHEYV. The DNA of the CDR3 is TGTGCCAGCAGCTTAGACGGGGCCGGACACGAGTACGTC. V usage is TRBV13 and J usage is TRBJ2-7; TRBD1 or TRBD2 may be the D gene (5 bases each). This CDR3 has 13 amino acids. Trimming stripped 1 base from V and 11 bases from J, with 15 bases between. CDR1 is PRHDT and CDR2 is FYEKMQ in the germline V gene (reference sequence).

This clonotype has just a few counts. The CDR3 sequence: CATSDQRTDLGTQYF. CDR3 nucleotides: TGTGCCACCAGTGACCAACGGACAGATCTAGGGACCCAGTACTTC. The J gene is TRBJ2-5, the V gene TRBV24-1, with D perhaps matching TRBD1 (6 bases). Germline V gives CDR1 KGHDR, CDR2 SFDVKD. Trimming took 4 bases from V and 7 from J, leaving 18 bases between them. The CDR3 runs to 15 residues.

This clonotype was detected a few times. The CDR3 region has the DNA TGCAGCGTTTTGGGGGGTTATGGCTACACCTTC. It encodes CSVLGGYGYTF. The chain combines TRBV29-1 with TRBJ1-2; TRBD1 is a possible D gene (5 bases). Per the germline V gene, CDR1 is SQVTM and CDR2 is ANQGSEA. Between the trimmed V and J ends, which lost 5 bases and 5 bases, there was a span of 9 bases. The CDR3 runs 11 residues. The whole variable domain, filled in from reference TRBV29-1 and TRBJ1-2, reads SAVISQKPSRDICQRGTSLTIQCQVDSQVTMMFWYRQQPGQSLTLIATANQGSEATYESGFVIDKFPISRPNLTFSTLTVSNMSPEDSSIYLCSVLGGYGYTFGSGTRLTVV.

This chain connects TRBV20-1 to TRBJ2-7; D gene ambiguous. Trimming removed 1 base at V and 3 bases at J, with 7 bases between. The CDR3 loop spans 12 amino acids. Germline V gene lookup returns CDR1 DFQATT and CDR2 SNEGSKA (reference sequence). CDR3 in amino acids: CSARVDGYEQYF. The CDR3 DNA follows: TGCAGTGCTAGAGTGGACGGCTACGAGCAGTACTTC.

There are many counts of this clonotype. V is TRBV29-1 and J is TRBJ1-1, with TRBD1 matching over 9 bases. CDR3 length equals 13 residues. Germline CDR1 is SQVTM and CDR2 is ANQGSEA. J was trimmed by 3 bases and V by 4 bases; bases with no gene match: 3. The CDR3 DNA sequence: TGCAGCGTTGCAGACAGGGGGGACACTGAAGCTTTCTTT. Its protein product is CSVADRGDTEAFF. Full variable domain (remainder filled in from reference TRBV29-1 and TRBJ1-1): SAVISQKPSRDICQRGTSLTIQCQVDSQVTMMFWYRQQPGQSLTLIATANQGSEATYESGFVIDKFPISRPNLTFSTLTVSNMSPEDSSIYLCSVADRGDTEAFFGQGTRLTVV.

This clonotype was observed many times. This sequence joins TRBV12-3 or TRBV12-4 and TRBJ2-3; D tentatively reads TRBD1 or TRBD2 (5 bases each). This CDR3 region has 14 residues. The V end lost 6 bases, the J end lost 3 bases, and 13 bases lay between the germline ends. This chain's CDR3 is CASSPGTSTDTQYF. The CDR3 DNA reads as TGTGCCAGCAGCCCCGGGACGTCTACAGATACGCAGTATTTT.

At least ten counts were recorded for this clonotype. The genes are TRBV2 and TRBJ2-1, with 10 bases matching TRBD1. Germline CDR1 SNHLY, CDR2 FYNNEI. CDR3 size: 15 residues. The V segment lost 5 bases and the J segment 5 bases; nucleotides outside the gene matches: 6. The DNA for the CDR3 is TGTGCCAGCAGTCCGGGACAGGGGTTTCACAATGAGCAGTTCTTC. Its protein product is CASSPGQGFHNEQFF.

This clonotype was seen a handful of times. This chain joins TRBV29-1 and TRBJ2-3; 8 bases map to TRBD1. Germline CDR1 is SQVTM and CDR2 is ANQGSEA. The CDR3 runs 17 residues. The junction had 9 bases not matched to a gene; V was cut back by 0 bases and J by 1 base. The CDR3 protein is CSVEEGMTGAGTDTQYF. CDR3 nucleotide sequence: TGCAGCGTTGAAGAGGGTATGACAGGGGCAGGCACAGATACGCAGTATTTT.

The table lists this clonotype with many counts. V usage is TRBV3-1 and J usage is TRBJ2-5, with D tentatively TRBD1 (6 bases). This CDR3 contains 15 residues. V was pared by 1 base and J by 5 bases, with 14 bases between. Germline V gene sequence: CDR1 LGHDT, CDR2 YNNKEL (reference sequence). CDR3 loop: CASSQVHRALETQYF. The CDR3 DNA is TGTGCCAGCAGCCAAGTACACAGGGCCTTGGAGACCCAGTACTTC.

This clonotype has more than one count but fewer than ten. The chain carries TRBV20-1 and TRBJ2-7; 9 nucleotides line up with TRBD2. Per the germline V gene, CDR1 is DFQATT and CDR2 is SNEGSKA (reference sequence). Unmatched junction bases numbered 17, after V lost 3 bases and J lost 2 bases. The CDR3 loop spans 18 amino acids. The CDR3 region has the DNA TGCAGTGCTAGTGTCGAGACTAGCGGTTTGGGTGGGCCCTACGAGCAGTACTTC. It codes for CSASVETSGLGGPYEQYF.

In this sample, this clonotype turned up a few times. The chain links TRBV9 to TRBJ2-2; D is undetermined. The CDR3 totals 11 residues. Per germline, CDR1 SGDLS and CDR2 YYNGEE. Trimming stripped 4 bases from V and 7 bases from J, with 5 bases between. The CDR3 coding sequence is TGTGCCAGCAGCCAACTCGGGGAGCTGTTTTTT. Translation gives CASSQLGELFF.

This rearrangement joins TRBV7-9 to TRBJ2-1; 10 bases fit TRBD1. The CDR3 is made up of 16 amino acids. V dropped 5 bases and J dropped 7; count of bases not matched to a gene: 11. Germline CDR1 is SEHNR and CDR2 is FQNEAQ (reference sequence). As DNA, the CDR3 is TGTGCCAGCAGCACCACGAGACAGGGGGCAGGGAATGAGCAGTTCTTC. This gives the protein CASSTTRQGAGNEQFF.